These T cell receptor beta chains were read from a single sample in a study of HIV-infected children after antiretroviral therapy interruption. MiXCR, run by TCRdb on the 3' RACE reads, gives a single entry per CDR3 protein. Seen here are 90,000 or so distinct CDR3 sequences, 5.5% to 8.5% observed once, and the top ten hold 0.9% to 1.4%. The sample was CD45RA+ CD4+ T cells from PBMCs, pooled from several time points, taken from a donor given antiretroviral therapy, either interrupted or continuous. Source of these receptors: a pool of human donors with HIV. CDR3s include the opening cysteine and the closing phenylalanine or tryptophan. A D gene is named only where the DNA matches it firmly. Size values are once, few and many counts, or a class for expanded clones, and some rows have none.

v_gene	d_gene	abundance	j_gene	CDR3aa	CDR3nt
TRBV12-3/TRBV12-4	TRBD1	many	TRBJ2-5	CASSPGGRETQYF	TGTGCCAGCAGCCCAGGGGGCAGGGAGACCCAGTACTTC
TRBV12-3/TRBV12-4	TRBD2	many	TRBJ2-1	CASSLTSGSGLEQFF	TGTGCCAGCAGTCTAACTAGCGGGAGTGGCCTTGAGCAGTTCTTC
TRBV6-2/TRBV6-3	-	many	TRBJ2-2	CASSYDPQLGVGELFF	TGTGCCAGCAGTTACGATCCCCAACTAGGGGTCGGGGAGCTGTTTTTT
TRBV2	-	many	TRBJ1-6	CASSGFLINSPLHF	TGTGCCAGCAGTGGCTTCCTTATCAATTCACCCCTCCACTTT
TRBV7-2	TRBD2	few	TRBJ2-1	CASSLGLADNEQFF	TGTGCCAGCAGCTTAGGACTAGCGGATAATGAGCAGTTCTTC
TRBV2	TRBD1	many	TRBJ2-7	CASRKSIKTGYEQYF	TGTGCCAGCAGAAAGTCGATTAAGACAGGGTACGAGCAGTACTTC
TRBV5-1	TRBD2	-	TRBJ2-5	CARSLGLAGQETQYF	TGCGCCAGAAGCTTGGGTCTAGCGGGTCAAGAGACCCAGTACTTC
TRBV5-5	-	few	TRBJ1-4	CASSVHRATNEKLFF	TGTGCCAGCAGCGTACACAGGGCAACTAATGAAAAACTGTTTTTT
TRBV5-5	TRBD1	-	TRBJ2-2	CASSFPGRGRTGELFF	TGTGCCAGCAGCTTTCCGGGCAGGGGGCGCACCGGGGAGCTGTTTTTT
TRBV9	-	-	TRBJ2-1	CASSVQTSSGEQFF	TGTGCCAGCAGCGTCCAGACTAGTTCGGGTGAGCAGTTCTTC
TRBV12-3/TRBV12-4	TRBD2	many	TRBJ2-1	CASSLALRELNNEQFF	TGTGCCAGCAGTTTAGCGCTGCGGGAGCTAAACAATGAGCAGTTCTTC
TRBV4-2	-	few	TRBJ2-2	CASSRTDTGELFF	TGTGCCAGCAGCCGGACTGACACCGGGGAGCTGTTTTTT
TRBV7-3	-	many	TRBJ2-3	CASSLGSTQYF	TGTGCCAGCAGCTTAGGTTCTACGCAGTATTTT
TRBV12-3/TRBV12-4	-	many	TRBJ1-1	CASSRTVNTEAFF	TGTGCCAGCAGCCGGACTGTGAACACTGAAGCTTTCTTT
TRBV12-5	-	many	TRBJ2-1	CASGFRGKGNEQFF	TGTGCTAGTGGTTTCAGGGGCAAGGGGAATGAGCAGTTCTTC
TRBV7-3	TRBD1	many	TRBJ1-2	CASSSWTGHELGPSSGGYTF	TGTGCCAGCAGCTCCTGGACAGGGCACGAACTCGGGCCGAGCTCGGGAGGCTACACCTTC
TRBV19	TRBD1	-	TRBJ1-5	CASTQGQGNQPQHF	TGTGCCAGTACTCAAGGACAGGGGAACCAGCCCCAGCATTTT
TRBV19	-	many	TRBJ1-4	CASSTSRSATNEKLFF	TGTGCCAGTAGCACCTCACGGTCAGCAACTAATGAAAAACTGTTTTTT
TRBV7-3	TRBD1	-	TRBJ1-1	CASSPTGVAEAFF	TGTGCCAGCAGCCCAACAGGGGTAGCTGAAGCTTTCTTT
TRBV20-1	TRBD2	few	TRBJ2-2	CSARVAAGVFTGELFF	TGCAGTGCTAGAGTGGCAGCGGGGGTTTTTACCGGGGAGCTGTTTTTT
TRBV25-1	-	many	TRBJ1-4	CASSDVRTNEKLFF	TGTGCCAGCAGTGATGTCAGAACTAATGAAAAACTGTTTTTT
TRBV19	-	many	TRBJ2-3	CASSIQGTDTQYF	TGTGCCAGTAGCATCCAGGGGACAGATACGCAGTATTTT
TRBV2	TRBD1	many	TRBJ2-1	CASSSRGGSSYNEQFF	TGTGCCAGCAGTAGCAGAGGGGGCAGCTCCTACAATGAGCAGTTCTTC
TRBV6-1	-	-	TRBJ2-7	CASSEASETYEQYF	TGTGCCAGCAGTGAGGCCTCGGAGACGTACGAGCAGTACTTC
TRBV6-2/TRBV6-3	TRBD2	many	TRBJ2-1	CASSFVAGGNEQFF	TGTGCCAGCAGTTTTGTAGCGGGAGGCAATGAGCAGTTCTTC
TRBV27	-	many	TRBJ2-7	CASTDAGSREQYF	TGTGCCAGCACTGATGCGGGGTCTCGCGAGCAGTACTTC
TRBV12-3/TRBV12-4	-	many	TRBJ1-6	CASSSDYNSPLHF	TGTGCCAGCAGCTCGGACTATAATTCACCCCTCCACTTT
TRBV12-3/TRBV12-4	-	many	TRBJ1-5	CASSLQIYSNQPQHF	TGTGCCAGCAGTTTACAGATCTATAGCAATCAGCCCCAGCATTTT
TRBV6-1	-	-	TRBJ1-2	CASSEVGESYGYTF	TGTGCCAGCAGTGAAGTCGGGGAATCCTATGGCTACACCTTC
TRBV24-1	-	many	TRBJ2-3	CATSDLVGVRTDTQYF	TGTGCCACCAGTGACCTCGTCGGGGTTAGGACAGATACGCAGTATTTT
TRBV2	-	many	TRBJ1-5	CASSGDPQGNQPQHF	TGTGCCAGCAGTGGGGACCCCCAGGGGAATCAGCCCCAGCATTTT
TRBV12-3/TRBV12-4	-	many	TRBJ2-7	CASSPGQPYEQYF	TGTGCCAGCAGTCCCGGACAGCCCTACGAGCAGTACTTC
TRBV7-3	-	few	TRBJ2-1	CASSLRQRPYYEQFF	TGTGCCAGCAGCTTAAGACAGAGACCTTACTATGAGCAGTTCTTC